This T cell receptor beta chain was profiled in a study of memory CD4+ T cells and cytomegalovirus serostatus. Across the study: Of the healthy Belgian adults, several were CMV seropositive and around 22 seronegative.

Single viable CD3+CD4+CD8-CD45RO+ cells were sorted as the memory CD4+ T cells. Serum IgG to CMV pp150, pp28, p38 and p52 defined serostatus. Study observations and caveats: About 40% of the roughly 160 known CMV-associated TCRbeta sequences appeared in CD4+ memory.

Sequencing was performed with immunoSEQ multiplex PCR; in TCRdb, only in-frame clones are kept and a portion is missing. This sample yields 50,000 or so clones, of which roughly 79% are seen a single time; about 1.5% belongs to the top ten. CDR3 length: 14 amino acids. Germline V gene lookup returns CDR1 SGHDT and CDR2 YYEEEE. Trimming cost V 0 bases and J 8 bases; bases outside gene matches: 2. This clone was recorded only once. Antigen specificity is unknown. This clonotype was sampled from an adult in good health and CMV-seronegative. Sample: memory CD4+ T cells from blood. The gene calls are TRBV5-6 and TRBJ1-2; TRBD1 agrees at 12 bases. CDR3 sequence (DNA): TGTGCCAGCAGCTTGGGGGACAGGGGGCGAGGCTACACCTTC. Its protein is CASSLGDRGRGYTF. Drawing the rest from reference TRBV5-6 and TRBJ1-2, the complete variable domain is DAGVTQSPTHLIKTRGQQVTLRCSPKSGHDTVSWYQQALGQGPQFIFQYYEEEERQRGNFPDRFSGHQFPNYSSELNVNALLLGDSALYLCASSLGDRGRGYTFGSGTRLTVV.